The 9 T cell receptor beta chains given below trace back to one sample, sequenced in a study of TIL therapy for anti-PD-1-resistant metastatic lung cancer. Documented time point: pre-treatment sample, taken before nivolumab and TIL therapy. Sequencing used immunoSEQ v3. The assay was immunoSEQ multiplex PCR, and TCRdb's table has in-frame clones only and misses some. The data hold tens of thousands of clones, with 65% to 80% observed a single time. The source material was blood, sampled at baseline. The receptors were gathered from a woman between 30 and 79 years old with non-small cell lung cancer.

V gene TRBV5-1 combines with J gene TRBJ1-2; unclear D gene. This CDR3 has 16 amino acids. The germline CDR1 and CDR2 sequences are SGHRS and YFSETQ. With 7 bases removed from V and 4 bases from J, the gap between germline ends came to 23 bases. In DNA form, the CDR3 reads TGCGCCAGCTACAAACCTGGGGAGGGAGGAAGCTATGGCTACACCTTC. As protein: CASYKPGEGGSYGYTF.

The genes are TRBV5-1 and TRBJ1-3, with no clear D. V was shortened by 0 bases and J by 0 bases, with 13 bases between the two germline ends. The CDR3 has 17 residues. CDR1 and CDR2 from the germline V gene are SGHRS and YFSETQ. The DNA for the CDR3 is TGCGCCAGCAGCTTGGCCTGGGCAGGCCTCTCTGGAAACACCATATATTTT. This sequence encodes CASSLAWAGLSGNTIYF.

This chain joins TRBV18 and TRBJ2-1, with a possible D match to TRBD1 (5 bases). Looked up from germline, CDR1 is KGHSH and CDR2 is LQKENI. V shed 2 bases and J shed 6 bases, with 8 bases lying between them. CDR3 length: 13 amino acids. The CDR3 coding sequence is TGTGCCAGCTCACCAGGACACGGCAATGAGCAGTTCTTC. Its translation is CASSPGHGNEQFF.

This clone has a handful of counts. The chain recombines TRBV6-5 with TRBJ1-5, with D possibly being TRBD1 (6 bases). This CDR3 contains 15 residues. The V gene lost 0 bases and the J gene lost 4 bases, with 10 bases spanning the gap. Germline values: CDR1 MNHEY, CDR2 SVGAGI. CDR3 DNA sequence: TGTGCCAGCAGTTACTCCAGGGGTCGGAATCAGCCCCAGCATTTT. Translation gives CASSYSRGRNQPQHF.

The V call is TRBV5-1, the J call TRBJ2-1, with 13 bases that match TRBD2. Germline V CDR1 and CDR2: SGHRS, YFSETQ. This CDR3 contains 20 residues. V shed 3 bases, J shed 1 base, and the junction held 13 bases outside the gene matches. CDR3 DNA sequence: TGCGCCAGCAGCTCGGTGGTAGGACTAGCGGGAGAGCTATCCTACAATGAGCAGTTCTTC. Its protein product is CASSSVVGLAGELSYNEQFF. Supplemented by reference TRBV5-1 and TRBJ2-1, the full variable domain reads KAGVTQTPRYLIKTRGQQVTLSCSPISGHRSVSWYQQTPGQGLQFLFEYFSETQRNKGNFPGRFSGRQFSNSRSEMNVSTLELGDSALYLCASSSVVGLAGELSYNEQFFGPGTRLTVL.

The rearrangement links TRBV10-3 to TRBJ2-3; no reliable D call. Per germline, CDR1 ENHRY and CDR2 SYGVKD. This CDR3 region has 12 residues. Trimming took off 2 bases at V and 3 bases at J, with 3 bases between the two ends. Here the CDR3 reads CAISEGTDTQYF. The CDR3 DNA follows: TGTGCCATCAGTGAGGGGACAGATACGCAGTATTTT.

A word on this clone: An end of the junction does not agree with germline; a read error may underlie this. This chain connects TRBV9 to TRBJ2-5, with D possibly matching TRBD1 (6 bases). Per germline, CDR1 SGDLS and CDR2 YYNGEE. CDR3 size: 14 residues. This CDR3 reads CASSGLQGRETRYF. The CDR3 nucleotides are TGTGCCAGCAGCGGATTACAGGGACGAGAGACCCGGTACTTC.

The gene calls are TRBV7-2 and TRBJ1-2; D may be TRBD1 (5 bases). CDR3 length: 14 amino acids. CDR1 and CDR2 from the germline V gene are SGHTA and FQGNSA. V shed 5 bases and J shed 5 bases, with 15 bases lying between them. CDR3 bases: TGTGCCAGCAGCCCCAGTACAGGCCCTTATGGCTACACCTTC. Protein: CASSPSTGPYGYTF.

This sequence joins TRBV28 and TRBJ2-3; D perhaps matches TRBD1 (6 bases). This CDR3 spans 15 amino acids. V dropped 5 bases and J dropped 1 base, with 13 bases sitting between them. CDR1 and CDR2 (germline): MDHEN, SYDVKM. In DNA, the CDR3 is TGTGCCAGCAGTGAACAGGGTTTAGGCACAGATACGCAGTATTTT. This gives the protein CASSEQGLGTDTQYF.